This TCR beta chain originates from a study of CD8 T cells in ankylosing spondylitis. The study's findings and limits: CD8+ disease-linked clones were present at relatively low frequencies in blood. Significant enrichment of disease-linked clones was reportedly seen in matched ankylosing spondylitis synovial fluid. Several of the motif variants were reported before in synovial fluid and blood from reactive arthritis. A motif of eight highly homologous TCR beta variants was seen as apparently characteristic of ankylosing spondylitis blood.

As regards this clonotype: Antigen specificity is unknown. The missing conserved phenylalanine or tryptophan at the end of this CDR3 makes a read error likely.

TCRdb recomputed calls from the 5' RACE reads with MiXCR, one row per CDR3 protein. The sample includes a few hundred thousand distinct CDR3 sequences, around 20% of them seen just once. The CDR3 contains 15 residues. Germline-derived CDR1 and CDR2 are SEHNR and FQNEAQ (reference sequence). The ends lost 2 bases at V and 9 bases at J; junction bases unmatched: 5. The source of this sequence is a female donor with ankylosing spondylitis or in good health (not recorded which). The genes are TRBV7-9 and TRBJ2-1; 12 bases match TRBD2. The sample consisted of blood, either unsorted or a sorted T cell fraction (not recorded which). CDR3 loop: CASSLRTSGMSEQFL. CDR3 bases: TGTGCCAGCAGCTTAAGGACTAGCGGGATGAGTGAGCAGTTCTTG.